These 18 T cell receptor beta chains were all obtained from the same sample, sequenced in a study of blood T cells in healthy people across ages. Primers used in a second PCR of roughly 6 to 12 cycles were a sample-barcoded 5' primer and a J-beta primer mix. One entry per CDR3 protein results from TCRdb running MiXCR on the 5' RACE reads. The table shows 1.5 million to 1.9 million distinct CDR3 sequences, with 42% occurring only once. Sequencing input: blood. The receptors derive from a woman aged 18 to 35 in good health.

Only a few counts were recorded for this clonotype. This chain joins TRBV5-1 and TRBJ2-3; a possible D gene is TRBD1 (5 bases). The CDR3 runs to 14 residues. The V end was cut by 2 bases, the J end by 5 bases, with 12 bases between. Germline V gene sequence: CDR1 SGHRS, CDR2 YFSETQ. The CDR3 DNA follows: TGCGCCAGCAGCTTTTCTGCGCAGGGAGATACGCAGTATTTT. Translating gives CASSFSAQGDTQYF.

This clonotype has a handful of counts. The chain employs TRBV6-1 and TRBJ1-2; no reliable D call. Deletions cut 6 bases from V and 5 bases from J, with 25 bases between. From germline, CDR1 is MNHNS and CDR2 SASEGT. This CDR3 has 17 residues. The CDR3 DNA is TGTGCCAGCAGCACGAAAAGGACGGTGGACTTTCAGTATGGCTACACCTTC. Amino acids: CASSTKRTVDFQYGYTF.

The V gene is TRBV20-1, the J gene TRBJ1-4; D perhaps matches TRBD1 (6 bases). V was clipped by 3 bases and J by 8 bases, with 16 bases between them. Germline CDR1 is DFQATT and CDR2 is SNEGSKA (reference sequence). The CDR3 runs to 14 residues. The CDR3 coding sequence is TGCAGTGCTAGGGCGGAGGGGGGTCGCGAAAAACTGTTTTTT. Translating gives CSARAEGGREKLFF.

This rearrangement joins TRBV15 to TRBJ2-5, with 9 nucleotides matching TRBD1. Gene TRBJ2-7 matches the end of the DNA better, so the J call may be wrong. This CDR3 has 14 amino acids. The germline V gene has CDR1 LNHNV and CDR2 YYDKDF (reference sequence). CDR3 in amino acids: CATSRAGQGYEQYF. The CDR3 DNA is TGTGCCACCAGCAGGGCGGGACAGGGTTACGAGCAGTACTTC.

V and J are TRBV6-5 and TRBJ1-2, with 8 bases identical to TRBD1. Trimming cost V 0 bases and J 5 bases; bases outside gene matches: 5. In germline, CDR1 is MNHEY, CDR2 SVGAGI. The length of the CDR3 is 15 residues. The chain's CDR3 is CASSYSMTGVYGYTF. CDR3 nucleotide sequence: TGTGCCAGCAGTTACTCTATGACAGGGGTGTATGGCTACACCTTC.

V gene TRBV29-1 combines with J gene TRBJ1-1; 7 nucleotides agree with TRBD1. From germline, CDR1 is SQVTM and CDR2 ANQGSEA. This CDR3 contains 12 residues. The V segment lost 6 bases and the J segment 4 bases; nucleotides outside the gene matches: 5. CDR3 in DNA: TGCAGCGTGTCAGGACAGGTCACTGAAGCTTTCTTT. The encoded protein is CSVSGQVTEAFF.

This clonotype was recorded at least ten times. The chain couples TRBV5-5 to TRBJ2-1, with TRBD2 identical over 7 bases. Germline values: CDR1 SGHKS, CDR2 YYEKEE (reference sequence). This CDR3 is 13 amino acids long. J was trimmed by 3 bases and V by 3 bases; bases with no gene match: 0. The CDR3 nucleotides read TGTGCCAGCAGCTGGGAGGGCTACAATGAGCAGTTCTTC. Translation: CASSWEGYNEQFF. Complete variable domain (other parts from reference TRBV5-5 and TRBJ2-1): DAGVTQSPTHLIKTRGQQVTLRCSPISGHKSVSWYQQVLGQGPQFIFQYYEKEERGRGNFPDRFSARQFPNYSSELNVNALLLGDSALYLCASSWEGYNEQFFGPGTRLTVL.

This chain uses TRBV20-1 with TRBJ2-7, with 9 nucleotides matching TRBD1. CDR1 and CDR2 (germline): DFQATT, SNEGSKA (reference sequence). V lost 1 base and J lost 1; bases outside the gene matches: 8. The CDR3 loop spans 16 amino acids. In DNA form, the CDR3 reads TGCAGTGCTAGAGTCACAGGGACAGGGTATTCCTACGAGCAGTACTTC. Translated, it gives CSARVTGTGYSYEQYF.

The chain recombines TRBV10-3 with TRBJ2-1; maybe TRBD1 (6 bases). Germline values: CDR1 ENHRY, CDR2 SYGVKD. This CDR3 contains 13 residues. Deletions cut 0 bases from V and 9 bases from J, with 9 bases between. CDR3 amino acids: CAISESRGSEQFF. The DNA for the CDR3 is TGTGCCATCAGTGAGTCTAGGGGGAGTGAGCAGTTCTTC.

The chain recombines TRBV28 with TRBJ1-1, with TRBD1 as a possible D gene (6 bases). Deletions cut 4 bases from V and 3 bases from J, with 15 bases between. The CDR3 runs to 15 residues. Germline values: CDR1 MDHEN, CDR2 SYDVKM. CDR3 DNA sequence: TGTGCCAGCAGTTGGGGGGACAACCCCTACACTGAAGCTTTCTTT. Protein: CASSWGDNPYTEAFF.

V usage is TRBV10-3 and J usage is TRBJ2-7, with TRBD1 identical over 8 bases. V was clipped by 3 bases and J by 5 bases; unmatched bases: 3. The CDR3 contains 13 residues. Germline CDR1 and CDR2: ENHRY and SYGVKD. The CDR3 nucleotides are TGTGCCATCAGTGATCAGGGGGCCAACGAGCAGTACTTC. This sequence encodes CAISDQGANEQYF.

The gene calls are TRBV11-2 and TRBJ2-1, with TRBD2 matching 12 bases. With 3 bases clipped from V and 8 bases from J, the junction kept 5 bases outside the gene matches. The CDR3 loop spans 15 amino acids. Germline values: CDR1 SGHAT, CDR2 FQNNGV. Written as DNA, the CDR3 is TGTGCCAGCAGCTTCAGGACTAGCGGGGCCTATGAGCAGTTCTTC. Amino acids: CASSFRTSGAYEQFF.

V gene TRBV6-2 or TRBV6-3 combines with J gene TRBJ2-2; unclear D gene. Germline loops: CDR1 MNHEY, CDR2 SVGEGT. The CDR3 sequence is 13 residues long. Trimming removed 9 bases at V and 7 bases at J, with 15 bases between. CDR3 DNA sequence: TGTGCCAGTACTCCGGTGCCGGACGGGGAGCTGTTTTTT. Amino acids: CASTPVPDGELFF.

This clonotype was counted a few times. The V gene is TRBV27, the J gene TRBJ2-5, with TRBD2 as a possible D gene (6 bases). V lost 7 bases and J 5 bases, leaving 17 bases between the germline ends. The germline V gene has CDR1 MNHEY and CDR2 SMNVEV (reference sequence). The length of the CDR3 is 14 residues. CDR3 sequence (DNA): TGTGCCAGCACTCAAAGTGGGACTTATGAGACCCAGTACTTC. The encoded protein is CASTQSGTYETQYF.

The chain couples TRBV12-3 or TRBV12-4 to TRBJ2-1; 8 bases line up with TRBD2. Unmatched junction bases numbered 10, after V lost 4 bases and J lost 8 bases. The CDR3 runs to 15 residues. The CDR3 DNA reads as TGTGCCAGCAGTTCGGGAGGGGAGGCCTTTGATGAGCAGTTCTTC. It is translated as CASSSGGEAFDEQFF.

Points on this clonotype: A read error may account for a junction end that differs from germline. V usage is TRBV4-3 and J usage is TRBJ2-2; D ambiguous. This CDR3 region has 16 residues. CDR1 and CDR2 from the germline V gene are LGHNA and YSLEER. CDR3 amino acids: CAGSQGRDTVTGELFF. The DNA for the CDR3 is TGCGCCGGCAGCCAAGGCCGAGACACCGTCACCGGGGAGCTGTTTTTT.

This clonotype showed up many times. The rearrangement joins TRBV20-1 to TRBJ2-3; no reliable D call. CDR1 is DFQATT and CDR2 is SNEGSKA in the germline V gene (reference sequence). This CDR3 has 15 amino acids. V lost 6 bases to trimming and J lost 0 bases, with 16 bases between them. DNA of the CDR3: TGCAGTGCCTTGTTTAGAGGAAGTAGCACAGATACGCAGTATTTT. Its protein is CSALFRGSSTDTQYF.

CDR3 loop: CASSRRQALEQYF. The CDR3 nucleotides are TGTGCCAGCAGCCGGAGACAGGCGCTAGAGCAGTACTTC. The chain has TRBV27 and TRBJ2-7; a possible D gene is TRBD1 (6 bases). Deletions cut 6 bases from V and 7 bases from J, with 16 bases between. There are 13 residues in the CDR3. In germline, CDR1 is MNHEY, CDR2 SMNVEV (reference sequence).